These 30 T cell receptor beta chains were sequenced from one sample in a study of vaccination effects on CD4 cells after COVID-19. The antigens of these receptors remain unknown. This table comes from immunoSEQ multiplex PCR, and its TCRdb copy is limited to in-frame clones, with some not included. The sample includes approximately 58,000 clones, around 80% of them seen just once. Subsequent to a culture period of approximately 11 days, CD4+ T cells were isolated. Specimen: CD4+ T cells from PBMCs cultured without peptide, collected before COVID-19 vaccination. These receptors were collected from a human donor who received a COVID-19 vaccine.

J is TRBJ2-1 and V is TRBV2, with D possibly being TRBD1 (6 bases). Trimming shortened V by 6 bases and J by 5 bases, and 11 bases separated the two germline ends. The CDR3 is 13 residues long. Per germline, CDR1 SNHLY and CDR2 FYNNEI. CDR3 region: CASRRTVNNEQFF. The CDR3 DNA follows: TGTGCCAGCAGACGGACAGTGAACAATGAGCAGTTCTTC.

CDR3 amino acids: CASSSTEYGYTF. CDR3 sequence (DNA): TGTGCCAGCAGCTCTACAGAGTATGGCTACACCTTC. This chain uses TRBV5-4 with TRBJ1-2; the D is unclear. The CDR3 is 12 residues long. Between the trimmed V and J ends, which lost 3 bases and 5 bases, there was a span of 8 bases. CDR1 SGHNT and CDR2 YYREEE come from the germline V gene (reference sequence).

The V gene is TRBV2, the J gene TRBJ1-2; D is uncertain. The germline V and J ends were trimmed by 2 bases and 5 bases, with 6 bases remaining between them. CDR1 is SNHLY and CDR2 is FYNNEI in the germline V gene. CDR3 size: 12 residues. The CDR3 sequence is CASSESVYGYTF. The DNA for the CDR3 is TGTGCCAGCAGTGAATCGGTTTATGGCTACACCTTC.

The chain's CDR3 is CASSGTVNQPQHF. The CDR3 coding sequence is TGTGCCAGCAGCGGTACGGTTAATCAGCCCCAGCATTTT. The chain has TRBV6-5 and TRBJ1-5, with no clear D. The CDR3 is 13 residues long. Germline-derived CDR1 and CDR2 are MNHEY and SVGAGI. Between the trimmed V and J ends, which lost 6 bases and 4 bases, there was a span of 10 bases.

The gene calls are TRBV3-1 (or the pseudogene TRBV3-2) and TRBJ2-7, with D possibly matching TRBD1 (6 bases). V dropped 4 bases and J dropped 0 bases, with 10 bases sitting between them. The CDR3 extends over 14 amino acids. The germline CDR1 and CDR2 sequences are LGHDT and YNNKEL (reference sequence). CDR3 in amino acids: CASSRQGSSYEQYV. For the CDR3, the DNA is TGTGCCAGCAGCCGTCAGGGGAGCTCCTACGAGCAGTACGTC.

The gene calls are TRBV5-6 and TRBJ1-4; D gene ambiguous. CDR1 SGHDT and CDR2 YYEEEE come from the germline V gene. Trimming pared 3 bases from V and 10 bases from J, leaving 22 bases between. CDR3 length equals 16 residues. The CDR3 nucleotides read TGTGCCAGCAGCTCTTATCGGACCACGAGCCCAGGAAAACTGTTTTTT. Amino acids: CASSSYRTTSPGKLFF. Full variable domain (missing parts from reference TRBV5-6 and TRBJ1-4): DAGVTQSPTHLIKTRGQQVTLRCSPKSGHDTVSWYQQALGQGPQFIFQYYEEEERQRGNFPDRFSGHQFPNYSSELNVNALLLGDSALYLCASSSYRTTSPGKLFFGSGTQLSVL.

The chain links TRBV19 to TRBJ1-4; TRBD1 matches at 9 bases. The junction had 10 bases not matched to a gene; V was cut back by 3 bases and J by 11 bases. The length of the CDR3 is 15 residues. Germline assignment: CDR1 LNHDA and CDR2 SQIVND (reference sequence). DNA for the CDR3: TGTGCCAGTAGTATGCCACCGGGACAGGGAAGGAAACTGTTTTTT. Translating gives CASSMPPGQGRKLFF.

The rearrangement uses TRBV6-6 and TRBJ2-7; 12 bases match TRBD1. Trimming cost V 3 bases and J 7 bases; bases outside gene matches: 7. Germline V gene lookup returns CDR1 MNHNY and CDR2 SVGAGI (reference sequence). The CDR3 sequence is 15 residues long. As DNA, the CDR3 is TGTGCCAGCAGTTATAAGGGGACAGGGGGCGTTGAGCAGTACGTC. Protein product: CASSYKGTGGVEQYV.

The chain uses TRBV24-1 and TRBJ2-5, with 11 bases matching TRBD1. Trimming cost V 3 bases and J 7 bases; bases outside gene matches: 12. Germline V lookup: CDR1 KGHDR, CDR2 SFDVKD. This CDR3 region has 17 residues. Here the CDR3 reads CATSDTSGQGARGTQYF. As DNA, the CDR3 is TGTGCCACCAGTGATACATCCGGACAGGGGGCTAGGGGGACCCAGTACTTC.

The CDR3 bases are TGTGCCAGCAGCTTAGTTCTAGCGCCGGGCACAGATACGCAGTATTTT. The encoded protein is CASSLVLAPGTDTQYF. The chain is built from TRBV7-2 and TRBJ2-3; TRBD2 is a possible D gene (6 bases). Germline values: CDR1 SGHTA, CDR2 FQGNSA. This CDR3 comprises 16 residues. V lost 1 base, J lost 1 base, and 12 bases lay in between. The full variable domain, with the rest looked up from reference TRBV7-2 and TRBJ2-3, is GAGVSQSPSNKVTEKGKDVELRCDPISGHTALYWYRQSLGQGLEFLIYFQGNSAPDKSGLPSDRFSAERTGGSVSTLTIQRTQQEDSAVYLCASSLVLAPGTDTQYFGPGTRLTVL.

V gene TRBV18 combines with J gene TRBJ1-5, with D perhaps matching TRBD1 (5 bases). CDR3 length: 14 residues. V was pared by 4 bases and J by 2 bases, with 9 bases between. Germline CDR1 KGHSH, CDR2 LQKENI. The CDR3 DNA sequence: TGTGCCAGCTCACAGGGGTGGGGCAATCAGCCCCAGCATTTT. Its translation: CASSQGWGNQPQHF.

The chain is built from TRBV19 and TRBJ1-3, with D perhaps TRBD1 (5 bases). The CDR3 is made up of 14 amino acids. The V gene's germline CDR1 is LNHDA and CDR2 SQIVND (reference sequence). V was clipped by 6 bases and J by 4 bases, with 13 bases between them. CDR3 sequence reads: CASSDASGGNTIYF. The CDR3 DNA reads TGTGCCAGTAGCGACGCGTCAGGGGGAAACACCATATATTTT.

This clone has a single count. The chain recombines TRBV28 with TRBJ2-3, with D possibly TRBD1 on 6 matching bases. Deletions cut 6 bases from V and 0 bases from J, with 22 bases between. Germline V gene lookup returns CDR1 MDHEN and CDR2 SYDVKM. The CDR3 totals 18 residues. CDR3 protein: CASSQLGYRDSSTDTQYF. Here the CDR3 DNA reads TGTGCCAGCAGCCAACTCGGATACAGGGATTCTAGCACAGATACGCAGTATTTT.

This clone has only one observation. The V call is TRBV12-5, the J call TRBJ1-1; no firm D call. The germline V and J ends were trimmed by 4 bases and 1 base, with 16 bases remaining between them. The CDR3 consists of 16 residues. Looked up from germline, CDR1 is LGHNT and CDR2 is FRNRAP. The DNA of the CDR3 is TGTGCTAGTGGTTCCTCTGGGCTAAGACAGAACACTGAAGCTTTCTTT. Protein product: CASGSSGLRQNTEAFF.

The V gene is TRBV24-1, the J gene TRBJ2-1; 9 bases match TRBD1. The CDR3 contains 16 residues. The V and J ends lost 4 bases and 0 bases, in that order; junction bases with no gene match: 3. Germline V lookup: CDR1 KGHDR, CDR2 SFDVKD. The CDR3 here is CATSDKTGGSYNEQFF. The CDR3 DNA is TGTGCCACCAGTGACAAGACAGGGGGCTCCTACAATGAGCAGTTCTTC.

The J gene is TRBJ1-4, the V gene TRBV20-1; D is possibly TRBD1 (5 bases). Trimming left V 3 bases short and J 4 bases short, with 12 bases between. Germline V gene lookup returns CDR1 DFQATT and CDR2 SNEGSKA (reference sequence). The CDR3 length is 14 residues. The CDR3 loop reads CSASRGWGNEKLFF. CDR3 sequence (DNA): TGCAGTGCTAGTCGGGGGTGGGGTAATGAAAAACTGTTTTTT.

The chain uses TRBV24-1 and TRBJ2-3, with 8 bases identical to TRBD1. The trim removed 5 bases at V and 1 base at J, leaving 4 bases unmatched. Per germline, CDR1 KGHDR and CDR2 SFDVKD. This CDR3 has 15 amino acids. The CDR3 bases are TGTGCCACCAGTGCCCCGGACAGGGGCACAGATACGCAGTATTTT. This encodes CATSAPDRGTDTQYF.

This chain uses TRBV5-5 with TRBJ2-2; the D gene could be TRBD1 or TRBD2 (5 bases each). Germline V lookup: CDR1 SGHKS, CDR2 YYEKEE (reference sequence). The V and J ends lost 1 base and 2 bases respectively, with 12 bases between them. The CDR3 sequence is 16 residues long. CDR3 nucleotides: TGTGCCAGCAGCTTGTCTGGGGGTATTAACACCGGGGAGCTGTTTTTT. Protein product: CASSLSGGINTGELFF.

The V call is TRBV2, the J call TRBJ1-2; D call uncertain. Between the trimmed V and J ends, which lost 7 bases and 5 bases, there was a span of 20 bases. Germline CDR1 reads SNHLY; CDR2 reads FYNNEI. CDR3 length: 15 residues. The CDR3 here is CASILRQVSEYGYTF. The CDR3 DNA reads as TGTGCCAGCATCCTGCGGCAGGTTTCCGAATATGGCTACACCTTC.

The gene calls are TRBV5-6 and TRBJ1-1; D possibly corresponds to TRBD1 (5 bases). CDR1 is SGHDT, CDR2 YYEEEE, per germline. The CDR3 covers 16 residues. V gave up 2 bases and J gave up 1 base, with 15 bases separating them. In DNA form, the CDR3 reads TGTGCCAGCAGCTTAATGGATCGAAGGGGGAACACTGAAGCTTTCTTT. Its protein is CASSLMDRRGNTEAFF.

The gene calls are TRBV2 and TRBJ1-5; no clear D. This CDR3 contains 13 residues. Germline V gene sequence: CDR1 SNHLY, CDR2 FYNNEI. The V end lost 7 bases, the J end lost 0 bases, and 7 bases lay between the germline ends. The CDR3 sequence is CASKDDSNQPQHF. The CDR3 bases are TGTGCCAGCAAAGATGATAGCAATCAGCCCCAGCATTTT.

The chain has TRBV11-2 and TRBJ2-2; D gene ambiguous. Germline CDR1 SGHAT, CDR2 FQNNGV. Trimming cost V 5 bases and J 0 bases, with 10 bases left between them. The CDR3 length is 15 residues. This CDR3 reads CASSPRASNTGELFF. The DNA for the CDR3 is TGTGCCAGCAGCCCTCGGGCCTCGAACACCGGGGAGCTGTTTTTT.

The chain links TRBV2 to TRBJ2-3, with D unclear. Germline V gene sequence: CDR1 SNHLY, CDR2 FYNNEI. The ends were cut back, 2 bases at V and 3 bases at J, with 15 bases in the middle. CDR3 length: 16 residues. CDR3 sequence (DNA): TGTGCCAGCAGTGAAAACGAGAATCCCGGGACAGATACGCAGTATTTT. This encodes CASSENENPGTDTQYF.

This clone was counted a few times. The chain employs TRBV19 and TRBJ1-2; 7 nucleotides agree with TRBD1. From germline, CDR1 is LNHDA and CDR2 SQIVND (reference sequence). V was clipped by 1 base and J by 4 bases; unmatched bases: 9. This CDR3 contains 16 residues. CDR3 DNA sequence: TGTGCCAGTAGTATAGGTAAAGGACCAGGGGGCTATGGCTACACCTTC. It translates to CASSIGKGPGGYGYTF.

V usage is TRBV6-2 or TRBV6-3 and J usage is TRBJ2-7, with a possible D match to TRBD1 (5 bases). Germline V gives CDR1 MNHEY, CDR2 SVGEGT. With 6 bases removed from V and 3 bases from J, the gap between germline ends came to 18 bases. The length of the CDR3 is 15 residues. The CDR3 region has the DNA TGTGCCAGCAGCTATGACAGAGCCAGTTACTACGAGCAGTACGTC. Translated: CASSYDRASYYEQYV.

This clone showed up just a few times. The rearrangement uses TRBV5-1 and TRBJ2-3; TRBD2 is a possible D gene (7 bases). Between the trimmed V and J ends, which lost 0 bases and 7 bases, there was a span of 18 bases. Germline CDR1 and CDR2: SGHRS and YFSETQ. The CDR3 has 16 amino acids. CDR3 amino acids: CASSLDLTGGENTQYF. CDR3 nucleotides: TGCGCCAGCAGCTTGGATTTGACGGGGGGCGAGAATACGCAGTATTTT. Based on the CDR3 plus reference TRBV5-1 and TRBJ2-3, the full variable domain is KAGVTQTPRYLIKTRGQQVTLSCSPISGHRSVSWYQQTPGQGLQFLFEYFSETQRNKGNFPGRFSGRQFSNSRSEMNVSTLELGDSALYLCASSLDLTGGENTQYFGPGTRLTVL.

This chain uses TRBV7-3 with TRBJ2-3; D perhaps matches TRBD1 (6 bases). The V and J ends lost 5 bases and 4 bases respectively, with 10 bases between them. The germline CDR1 and CDR2 sequences are SGHTA and FQGTGA. The CDR3 is 13 amino acids. The CDR3 is CASSPGQSDTQYF. In nucleotides, the CDR3 is TGTGCCAGCAGCCCCGGACAGTCAGATACGCAGTATTTT.

In its sample, this clone was seen once. The chain uses TRBV7-2 and TRBJ2-1, with D perhaps TRBD1 (5 bases). Germline CDR1 and CDR2: SGHTA and FQGNSA. The CDR3 is 14 amino acids. Trimming took off 7 bases at V and 10 bases at J, with 20 bases between the two ends. CDR3 coding DNA: TGTGCCAGCAACCCCTCCCCAGGGTTGCGGGAGCAGTTCTTC. The encoded protein is CASNPSPGLREQFF.

CDR3 region: CASSYAYPPGEKLFF. The CDR3 DNA sequence: TGTGCCAGCAGTTACGCCTATCCCCCGGGAGAAAAACTGTTTTTT. V is TRBV6-2 or TRBV6-3 and J is TRBJ1-4; D is undetermined. This CDR3 has 15 residues. CDR1 and CDR2 (germline): MNHEY, SVGEGT. The V and J ends lost 2 bases and 8 bases respectively, with 15 bases between them.

The chain carries TRBV27 and TRBJ2-3, with D possibly matching TRBD1 (6 bases). The germline CDR1 and CDR2 sequences are MNHEY and SMNVEV (reference sequence). The V end was cut by 8 bases, the J end by 1 base, with 7 bases between. CDR3 length equals 12 residues. DNA of the CDR3: TGTGCCAGCGGGGGCCGCACAGATACGCAGTATTTT. Protein product: CASGGRTDTQYF.